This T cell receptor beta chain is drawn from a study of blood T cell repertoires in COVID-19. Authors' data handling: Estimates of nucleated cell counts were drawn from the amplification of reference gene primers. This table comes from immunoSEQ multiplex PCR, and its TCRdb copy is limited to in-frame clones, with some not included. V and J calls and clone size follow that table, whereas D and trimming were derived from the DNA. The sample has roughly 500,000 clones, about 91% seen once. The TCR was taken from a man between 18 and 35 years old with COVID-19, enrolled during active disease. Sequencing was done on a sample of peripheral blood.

CDR3 residues: CASSLASDYGYTF. CDR3 coding DNA: TGTGCCAGCAGCTTAGCATCGGACTATGGCTACACCTTC. The chain recombines TRBV7-9 with TRBJ1-2; D is ambiguous. This CDR3 spans 13 amino acids. V lost 0 bases, J lost 3 bases, and 5 bases lay in between. Germline lookup yields CDR1 SEHNR and CDR2 FQNEAQ (reference sequence). The whole variable domain, remainder taken from reference TRBV7-9 and TRBJ1-2, is DTGVSQNPRHKITKRGQNVTFRCDPISEHNRLYWYRQTLGQGPEFLTYFQNEAQLEKSRLLSDRFSAERPKGSFSTLEIQRTEQGDSAMYLCASSLASDYGYTFGSGTRLTVV.